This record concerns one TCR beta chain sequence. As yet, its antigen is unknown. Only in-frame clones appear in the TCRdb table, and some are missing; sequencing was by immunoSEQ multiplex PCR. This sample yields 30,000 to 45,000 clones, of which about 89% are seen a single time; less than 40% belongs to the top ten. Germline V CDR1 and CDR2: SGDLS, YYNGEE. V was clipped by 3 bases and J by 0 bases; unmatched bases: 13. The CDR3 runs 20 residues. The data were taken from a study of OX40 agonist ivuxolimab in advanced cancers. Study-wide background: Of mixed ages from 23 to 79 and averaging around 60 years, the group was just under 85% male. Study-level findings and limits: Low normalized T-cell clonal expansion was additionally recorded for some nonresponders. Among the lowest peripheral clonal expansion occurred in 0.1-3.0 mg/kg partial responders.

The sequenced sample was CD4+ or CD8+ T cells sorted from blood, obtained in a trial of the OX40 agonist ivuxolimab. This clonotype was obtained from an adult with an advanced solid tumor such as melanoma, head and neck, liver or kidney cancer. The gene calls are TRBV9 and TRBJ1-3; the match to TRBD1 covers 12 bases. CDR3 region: CASSEEGPGQGAYSGNTIYF. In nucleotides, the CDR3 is TGTGCCAGCAGCGAGGAGGGTCCGGGACAGGGGGCCTACTCTGGAAACACCATATATTTT.